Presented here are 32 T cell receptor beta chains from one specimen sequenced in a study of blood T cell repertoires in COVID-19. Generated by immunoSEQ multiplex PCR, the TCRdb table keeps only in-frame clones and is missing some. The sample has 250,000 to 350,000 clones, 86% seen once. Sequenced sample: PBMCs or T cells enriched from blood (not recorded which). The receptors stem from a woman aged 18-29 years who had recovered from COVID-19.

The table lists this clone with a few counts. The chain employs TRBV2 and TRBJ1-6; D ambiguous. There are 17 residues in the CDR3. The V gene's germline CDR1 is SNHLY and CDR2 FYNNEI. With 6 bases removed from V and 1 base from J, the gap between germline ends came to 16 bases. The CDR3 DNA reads TGTGCCAGCAGCCTCTCGACACTGGTATCCTATAATTCACCCCTCCACTTT. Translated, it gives CASSLSTLVSYNSPLHF.

In nucleotides, the CDR3 is TGTGCCAGCAGAGAAGGGAGCTCTGGAAACACCATATATTTT. This gives the protein CASREGSSGNTIYF. The chain recombines TRBV9 with TRBJ1-3, with D unresolved. The CDR3 length is 14 residues. Germline V gene sequence: CDR1 SGDLS, CDR2 YYNGEE. Trimming removed 5 bases at V and 0 bases at J, with 9 bases between.

Here the CDR3 reads CASSEINSYGYTF. The CDR3 region has the DNA TGTGCCAGCAGTGAAATAAACAGCTATGGCTACACCTTC. This chain connects TRBV2 to TRBJ1-2; D is unresolved. Trimming removed 2 bases at V and 4 bases at J, with 8 bases between. This CDR3 contains 13 residues. CDR1 and CDR2 (germline): SNHLY, FYNNEI.

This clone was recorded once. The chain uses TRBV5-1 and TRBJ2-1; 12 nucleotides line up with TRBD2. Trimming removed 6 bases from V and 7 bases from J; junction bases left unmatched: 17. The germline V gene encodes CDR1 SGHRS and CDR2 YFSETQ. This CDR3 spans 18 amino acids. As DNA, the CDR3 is TGCGCCAGCACCCATAGGGCTAGCGGGGGGGCCGGAGGAAATGAGCAGTTCTTC. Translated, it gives CASTHRASGGAGGNEQFF.

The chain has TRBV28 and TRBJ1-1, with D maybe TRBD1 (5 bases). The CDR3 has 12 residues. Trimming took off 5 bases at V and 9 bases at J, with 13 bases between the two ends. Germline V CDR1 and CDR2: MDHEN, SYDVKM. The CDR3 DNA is TGTGCCAGCAGTCTGGGGCACTCAAAAGCTTTCTTT. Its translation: CASSLGHSKAFF.

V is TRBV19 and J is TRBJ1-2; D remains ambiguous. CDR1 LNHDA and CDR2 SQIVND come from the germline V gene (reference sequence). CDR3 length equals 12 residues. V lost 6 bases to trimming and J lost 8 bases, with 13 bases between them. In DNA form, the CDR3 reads TGTGCCAGTAGCCCATGGGAGGGCGGCTACACCTTC. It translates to CASSPWEGGYTF.

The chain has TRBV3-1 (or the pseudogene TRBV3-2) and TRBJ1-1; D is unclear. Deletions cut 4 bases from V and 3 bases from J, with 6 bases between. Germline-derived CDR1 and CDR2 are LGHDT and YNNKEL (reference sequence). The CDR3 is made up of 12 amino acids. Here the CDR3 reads CASSLSDTEAFF. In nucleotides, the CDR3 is TGTGCCAGCAGCCTGAGCGACACTGAAGCTTTCTTT.

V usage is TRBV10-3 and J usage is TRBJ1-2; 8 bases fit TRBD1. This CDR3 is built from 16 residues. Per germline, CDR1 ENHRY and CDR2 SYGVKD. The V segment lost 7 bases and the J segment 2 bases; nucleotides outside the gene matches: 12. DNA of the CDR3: TGTGCCATCAACCCGGGGCAGGGGGCCGGGAACTATGGCTACACCTTC. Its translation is CAINPGQGAGNYGYTF.

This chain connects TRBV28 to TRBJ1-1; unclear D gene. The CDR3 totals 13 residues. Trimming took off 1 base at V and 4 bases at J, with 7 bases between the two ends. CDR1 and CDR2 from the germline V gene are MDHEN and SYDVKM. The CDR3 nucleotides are TGTGCCAGCAGTTTATACGCGGGCACTGAAGCTTTCTTT. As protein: CASSLYAGTEAFF.

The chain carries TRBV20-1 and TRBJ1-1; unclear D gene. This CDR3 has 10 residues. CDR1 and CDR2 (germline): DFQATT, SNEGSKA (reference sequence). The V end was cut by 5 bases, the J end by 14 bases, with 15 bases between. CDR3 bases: TGCAGTGCTGCCACGGCCCCGGGGTTCTTT. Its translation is CSAATAPGFF.

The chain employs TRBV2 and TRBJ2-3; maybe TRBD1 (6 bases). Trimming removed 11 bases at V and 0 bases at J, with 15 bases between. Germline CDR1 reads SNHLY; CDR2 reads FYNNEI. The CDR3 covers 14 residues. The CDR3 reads CAFRNRASTDTQYF. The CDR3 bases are TGTGCCTTTAGAAACAGGGCCAGCACAGATACGCAGTATTTT.

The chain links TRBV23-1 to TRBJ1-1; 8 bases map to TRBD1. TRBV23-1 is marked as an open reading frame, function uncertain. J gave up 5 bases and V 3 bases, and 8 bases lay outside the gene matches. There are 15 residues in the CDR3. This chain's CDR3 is CASSQKTGVVTEAFF. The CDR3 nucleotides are TGCGCCAGCAGTCAGAAGACAGGGGTCGTGACTGAAGCTTTCTTT.

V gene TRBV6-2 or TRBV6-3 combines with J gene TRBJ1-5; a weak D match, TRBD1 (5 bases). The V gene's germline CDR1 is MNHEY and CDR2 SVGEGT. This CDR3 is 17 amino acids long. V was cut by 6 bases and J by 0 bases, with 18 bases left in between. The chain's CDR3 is CASSRPLTGVSNQPQHF. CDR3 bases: TGTGCCAGCAGCCGCCCCCTTACAGGTGTTAGCAATCAGCCCCAGCATTTT.

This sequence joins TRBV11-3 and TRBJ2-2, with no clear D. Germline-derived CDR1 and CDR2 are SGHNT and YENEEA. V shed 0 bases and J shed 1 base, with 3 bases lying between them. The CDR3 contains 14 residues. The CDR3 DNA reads TGTGCCAGCAGCTTAGATATGAACACCGGGGAGCTGTTTTTT. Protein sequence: CASSLDMNTGELFF.

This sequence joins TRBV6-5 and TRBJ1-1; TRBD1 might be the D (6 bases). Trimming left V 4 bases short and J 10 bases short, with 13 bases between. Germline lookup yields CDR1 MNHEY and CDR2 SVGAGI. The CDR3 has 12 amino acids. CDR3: CASSFTGSRAFF. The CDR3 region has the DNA TGTGCCAGCAGTTTTACAGGGTCGAGAGCTTTCTTT.

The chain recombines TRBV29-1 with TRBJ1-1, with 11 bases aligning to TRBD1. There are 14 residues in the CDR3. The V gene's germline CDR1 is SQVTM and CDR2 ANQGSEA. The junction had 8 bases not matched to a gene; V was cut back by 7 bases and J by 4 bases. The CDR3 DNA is TGCAGCGCTACTTACGGGACAGGGGGCACTGAAGCTTTCTTT. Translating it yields CSATYGTGGTEAFF.

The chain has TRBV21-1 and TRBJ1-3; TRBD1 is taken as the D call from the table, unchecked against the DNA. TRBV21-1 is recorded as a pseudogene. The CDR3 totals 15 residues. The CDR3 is CASSDRGLTGNTIYF. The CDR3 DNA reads TGTGCCAGCAGCGACAGGGGGCTCACTGGAAACACCATATATTTT.

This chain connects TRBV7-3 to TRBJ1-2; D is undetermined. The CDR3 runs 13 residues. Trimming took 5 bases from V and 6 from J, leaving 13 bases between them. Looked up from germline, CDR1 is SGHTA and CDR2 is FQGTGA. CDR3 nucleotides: TGTGCCAGCAGCCTGCGGATGATGAATGGCTACACCTTC. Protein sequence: CASSLRMMNGYTF.

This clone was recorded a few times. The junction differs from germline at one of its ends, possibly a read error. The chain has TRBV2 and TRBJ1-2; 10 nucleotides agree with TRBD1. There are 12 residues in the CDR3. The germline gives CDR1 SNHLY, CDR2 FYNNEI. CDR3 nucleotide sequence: TGTGCCATCAGTGGGACAGGGGTGGGCTACACCTTC. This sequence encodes CAISGTGVGYTF. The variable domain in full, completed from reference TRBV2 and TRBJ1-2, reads EPEVTQTPSHQVTQMGQEVILRCVPISNHLYFYWYRQILGQKVEFLVSFYNNEISEKSEIFDDQFSVERPDGSNFTLKIRSTKLEDSAMYFCAISGTGVGYTFGSGTRLTVV.

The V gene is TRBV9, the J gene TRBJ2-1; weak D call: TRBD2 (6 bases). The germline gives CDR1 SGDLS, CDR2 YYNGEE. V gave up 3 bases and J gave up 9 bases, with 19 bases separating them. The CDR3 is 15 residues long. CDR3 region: CASSAPGTSYGEQFF. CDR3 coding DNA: TGTGCCAGCAGCGCTCCCGGGACTTCATACGGTGAGCAGTTCTTC.

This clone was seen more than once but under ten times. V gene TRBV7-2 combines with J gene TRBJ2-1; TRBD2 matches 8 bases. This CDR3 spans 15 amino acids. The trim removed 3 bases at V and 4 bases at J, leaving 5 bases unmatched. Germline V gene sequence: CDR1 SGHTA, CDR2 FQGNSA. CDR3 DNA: TGTGCCAGCAGCTTTGGAACTAGCGGTTACAATGAGCAGTTCTTC. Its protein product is CASSFGTSGYNEQFF.

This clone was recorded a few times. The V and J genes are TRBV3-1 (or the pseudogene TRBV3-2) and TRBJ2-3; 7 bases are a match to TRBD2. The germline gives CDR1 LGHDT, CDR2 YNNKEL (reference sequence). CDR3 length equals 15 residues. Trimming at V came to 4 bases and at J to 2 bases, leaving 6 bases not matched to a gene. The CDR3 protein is CASSRSGDLTDTQYF. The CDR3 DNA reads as TGTGCCAGCAGCCGGAGCGGGGACCTCACAGATACGCAGTATTTT.

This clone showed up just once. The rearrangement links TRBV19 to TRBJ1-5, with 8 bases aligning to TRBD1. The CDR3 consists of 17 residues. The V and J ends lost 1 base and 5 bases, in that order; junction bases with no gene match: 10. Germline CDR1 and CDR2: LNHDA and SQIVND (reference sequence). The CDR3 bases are TGTGCCAGTAGTATAGCCCTAGGTGGGACAGGTTATCAGCCCCAGCATTTT. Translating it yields CASSIALGGTGYQPQHF. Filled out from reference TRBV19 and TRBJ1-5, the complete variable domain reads DGGITQSPKYLFRKEGQNVTLSCEQNLNHDAMYWYRQDPGQGLRLIYYSQIVNDFQKGDIAEGYSVSREKKESFPLTVTSAQKNPTAFYLCASSIALGGTGYQPQHFGDGTRLSIL.

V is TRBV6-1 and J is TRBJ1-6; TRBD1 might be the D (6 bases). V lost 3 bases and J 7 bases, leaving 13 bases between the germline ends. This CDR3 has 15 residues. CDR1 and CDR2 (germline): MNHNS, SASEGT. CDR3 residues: CASSDLIGGNSPLHF. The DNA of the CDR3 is TGTGCCAGCAGTGATTTGATAGGGGGAAATTCACCCCTCCACTTT.

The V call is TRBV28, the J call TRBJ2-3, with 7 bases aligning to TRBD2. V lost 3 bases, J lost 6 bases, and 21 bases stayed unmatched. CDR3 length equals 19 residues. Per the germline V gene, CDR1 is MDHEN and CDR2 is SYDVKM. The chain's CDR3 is CASSFAGDSPQSPSDTQYF. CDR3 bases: TGTGCCAGCAGTTTTGCGGGGGACTCCCCCCAATCGCCCTCGGATACGCAGTATTTT.

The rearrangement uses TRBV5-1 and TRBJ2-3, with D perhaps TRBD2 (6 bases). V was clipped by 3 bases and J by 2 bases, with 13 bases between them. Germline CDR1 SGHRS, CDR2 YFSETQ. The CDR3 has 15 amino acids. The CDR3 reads CASSSRDSYTDTQYF. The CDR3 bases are TGCGCCAGCAGCTCCCGGGACTCATACACAGATACGCAGTATTTT. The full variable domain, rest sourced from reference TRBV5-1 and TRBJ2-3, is KAGVTQTPRYLIKTRGQQVTLSCSPISGHRSVSWYQQTPGQGLQFLFEYFSETQRNKGNFPGRFSGRQFSNSRSEMNVSTLELGDSALYLCASSSRDSYTDTQYFGPGTRLTVL.

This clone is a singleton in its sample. The DNA of the CDR3 is TGTGCCAGCAGCCACCTGGGGCGCGACTCCTACAATGAGCAGTTCTTC. It is translated as CASSHLGRDSYNEQFF. This chain joins TRBV13 and TRBJ2-1, with a possible D match to TRBD1 (5 bases). The CDR3 covers 16 residues. V lost 5 bases and J 0 bases, leaving 14 bases between the germline ends. Germline V gene data show CDR1 as PRHDT and CDR2 as FYEKMQ (reference sequence).

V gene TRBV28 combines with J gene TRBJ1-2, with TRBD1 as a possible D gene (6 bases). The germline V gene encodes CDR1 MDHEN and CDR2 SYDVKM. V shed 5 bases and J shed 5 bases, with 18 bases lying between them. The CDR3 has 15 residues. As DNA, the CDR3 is TGTGCCAGCAGTCTCGCGACAGGCGCCATTTATGGCTACACCTTC. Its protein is CASSLATGAIYGYTF.

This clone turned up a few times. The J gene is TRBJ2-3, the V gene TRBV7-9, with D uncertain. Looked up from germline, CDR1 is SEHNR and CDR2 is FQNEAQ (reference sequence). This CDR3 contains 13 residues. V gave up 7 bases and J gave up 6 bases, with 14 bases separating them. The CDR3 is CASNPSRLDTQYF. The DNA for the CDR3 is TGTGCCAGCAACCCGTCCCGACTGGATACGCAGTATTTT.

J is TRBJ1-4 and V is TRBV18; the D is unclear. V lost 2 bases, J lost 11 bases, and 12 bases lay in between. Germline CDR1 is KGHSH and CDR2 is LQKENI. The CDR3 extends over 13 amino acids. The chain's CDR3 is CASSPEGGLKLFF. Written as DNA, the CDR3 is TGTGCCAGCTCACCAGAGGGCGGCTTGAAACTGTTTTTT.

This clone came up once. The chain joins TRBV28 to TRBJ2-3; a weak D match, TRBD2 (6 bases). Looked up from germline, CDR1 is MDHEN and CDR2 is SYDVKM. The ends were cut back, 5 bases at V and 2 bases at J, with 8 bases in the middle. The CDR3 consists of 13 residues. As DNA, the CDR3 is TGTGCCAGCAGTCTAGCGAACACAGATACGCAGTATTTT. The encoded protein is CASSLANTDTQYF.

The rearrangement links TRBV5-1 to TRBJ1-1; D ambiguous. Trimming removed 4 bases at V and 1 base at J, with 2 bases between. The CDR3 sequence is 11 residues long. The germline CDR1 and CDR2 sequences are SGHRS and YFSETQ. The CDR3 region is CASSQNTEAFF. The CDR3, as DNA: TGCGCCAGCAGCCAGAACACTGAAGCTTTCTTT.